The 12 T cell receptor beta chains in this list originate from one sample, sequenced in a study of T-cell memory formation after mild COVID-19. TCRdb re-derived calls from the 5' RACE reads in MiXCR, one entry per CDR3 protein. The top ten hold 20% to 25% of the sample, which has 390,000 or so distinct CDR3 sequences, about 16% seen once. Specimen: PBMCs or a T cell subset sorted from them (not recorded which). The receptors originated from a young man who had mild COVID-19 (a few samples of this study predate the infection). Cell type and time point are not known.

The chain has TRBV5-1 and TRBJ1-1; D call uncertain. Germline CDR1 reads SGHRS; CDR2 reads YFSETQ. Trimming took off 0 bases at V and 3 bases at J, with 6 bases between the two ends. The CDR3 runs to 13 residues. CDR3: CASSLVSHTEAFF. CDR3 coding DNA: TGCGCCAGCAGCTTGGTGAGTCACACTGAAGCTTTCTTT.

V gene TRBV10-3 combines with J gene TRBJ1-5, with a weak D call TRBD1 (5 bases). Deletions cut 0 bases from V and 7 bases from J, with 16 bases between. CDR3 length: 16 residues. Germline V CDR1 and CDR2: ENHRY, SYGVKD. CDR3 DNA: TGTGCCATCAGTGAGTCGATCCTCGACAGTCTCCAGCCCCAGCATTTT. Translation: CAISESILDSLQPQHF.

In this sample, this clonotype turned up many times. The gene calls are TRBV4-3 and TRBJ2-1; D gene uncertain. The CDR3 loop spans 17 amino acids. Between the trimmed V and J ends, which lost 1 base and 5 bases, there was a span of 18 bases. CDR1 LGHNA and CDR2 YSLEER come from the germline V gene. CDR3 region: CASSQGVDFDIHNEQFF. The CDR3 region has the DNA TGCGCCAGCAGCCAAGGGGTAGACTTCGATATACACAATGAGCAGTTCTTC.

V gene TRBV6-2 or TRBV6-3 combines with J gene TRBJ2-1; D is unclear. Germline V gene data show CDR1 as MNHEY and CDR2 as SVGEGT. This CDR3 region has 11 residues. Trimming took off 10 bases at V and 6 bases at J, with 10 bases between the two ends. This CDR3 is CAMGRINEQFF. CDR3 DNA: TGTGCCATGGGCCGAATCAATGAGCAGTTCTTC.

This clonotype was detected a few times. This chain joins TRBV18 and TRBJ2-7; D possibly matches TRBD1 or TRBD2 (5 bases each). The CDR3 has 16 amino acids. The V end was cut by 0 bases, the J end by 2 bases, with 14 bases between. Germline V gene data show CDR1 as KGHSH and CDR2 as LQKENI. The CDR3 sequence is CASSPPRTRGPYEQYF. In DNA form, the CDR3 reads TGTGCCAGCTCACCACCCCGGACTCGGGGCCCCTACGAGCAGTACTTC.

This clonotype has more than one count but fewer than ten. V usage is TRBV19 and J usage is TRBJ1-2; D might be TRBD1 (6 bases). CDR1 is LNHDA and CDR2 is SQIVND in the germline V gene (reference sequence). CDR3 length: 14 residues. V was clipped by 9 bases and J by 0 bases, with 14 bases between them. DNA of the CDR3: TGTGCCAGCCGGGTAGGGGGGTCTAACTATGGCTACACCTTC. Translation gives CASRVGGSNYGYTF.

This clonotype occurred a few times. V and J are TRBV5-1 and TRBJ2-2, with D hard to call. From germline, CDR1 is SGHRS and CDR2 YFSETQ. The CDR3 is 14 amino acids. Trimming stripped 0 bases from V and 5 bases from J, with 8 bases between. The CDR3 is CASSLAQRTGELFF. The CDR3 nucleotides read TGCGCCAGCAGCTTGGCGCAAAGAACCGGGGAGCTGTTTTTT.

CDR3 coding DNA: TGTGCCAGCAGCCATTCGGGTGGAGGGGGGCCCACAGATACGCAGTATTTT. Protein: CASSHSGGGGPTDTQYF. The rearrangement links TRBV28 to TRBJ2-3; tentatively, D is TRBD1 or TRBD2 (6 bases each). There are 17 residues in the CDR3. The germline V and J ends were trimmed by 6 bases and 2 bases, with 21 bases remaining between them. Germline CDR1 is MDHEN and CDR2 is SYDVKM.

This chain joins TRBV14 and TRBJ2-7, with D tentatively TRBD1 (5 bases). Between the trimmed V and J ends, which lost 5 bases and 3 bases, there was a span of 14 bases. Germline lookup yields CDR1 SGHDN and CDR2 FVKESK. CDR3 length: 14 amino acids. The CDR3 region is CASSRVRVGYEQYV. CDR3 coding DNA: TGTGCCAGCAGCAGGGTCAGGGTGGGCTACGAGCAGTACGTC.

The J gene is TRBJ2-3, the V gene TRBV7-9; D perhaps matches TRBD2 (5 bases). There are 15 residues in the CDR3. Trimming removed 8 bases from V and 3 bases from J, with 18 bases in between. Germline lookup yields CDR1 SEHNR and CDR2 FQNEAQ (reference sequence). CDR3 in amino acids: CASWTRGNLTDTQYF. The CDR3 nucleotides read TGTGCCAGCTGGACTCGGGGAAATTTGACAGATACGCAGTATTTT.

The chain links TRBV6-5 to TRBJ1-5, with D possibly TRBD1 on 5 matching bases. The CDR3 is made up of 14 amino acids. Trimming shortened V by 7 bases and J by 5 bases, and 15 bases separated the two germline ends. In germline, CDR1 is MNHEY, CDR2 SVGAGI. This CDR3 reads CASKKRWGDQPQHF. CDR3 bases: TGTGCCAGCAAAAAACGCTGGGGGGATCAGCCCCAGCATTTT.

The V and J genes are TRBV9 and TRBJ1-1; D gene ambiguous. The CDR3 is made up of 13 amino acids. CDR1 SGDLS and CDR2 YYNGEE come from the germline V gene. V was clipped by 0 bases and J by 11 bases, with 14 bases between them. CDR3 region: CASSVGSGEGAFF. In nucleotides, the CDR3 is TGTGCCAGCAGCGTAGGATCGGGAGAAGGGGCTTTCTTT.